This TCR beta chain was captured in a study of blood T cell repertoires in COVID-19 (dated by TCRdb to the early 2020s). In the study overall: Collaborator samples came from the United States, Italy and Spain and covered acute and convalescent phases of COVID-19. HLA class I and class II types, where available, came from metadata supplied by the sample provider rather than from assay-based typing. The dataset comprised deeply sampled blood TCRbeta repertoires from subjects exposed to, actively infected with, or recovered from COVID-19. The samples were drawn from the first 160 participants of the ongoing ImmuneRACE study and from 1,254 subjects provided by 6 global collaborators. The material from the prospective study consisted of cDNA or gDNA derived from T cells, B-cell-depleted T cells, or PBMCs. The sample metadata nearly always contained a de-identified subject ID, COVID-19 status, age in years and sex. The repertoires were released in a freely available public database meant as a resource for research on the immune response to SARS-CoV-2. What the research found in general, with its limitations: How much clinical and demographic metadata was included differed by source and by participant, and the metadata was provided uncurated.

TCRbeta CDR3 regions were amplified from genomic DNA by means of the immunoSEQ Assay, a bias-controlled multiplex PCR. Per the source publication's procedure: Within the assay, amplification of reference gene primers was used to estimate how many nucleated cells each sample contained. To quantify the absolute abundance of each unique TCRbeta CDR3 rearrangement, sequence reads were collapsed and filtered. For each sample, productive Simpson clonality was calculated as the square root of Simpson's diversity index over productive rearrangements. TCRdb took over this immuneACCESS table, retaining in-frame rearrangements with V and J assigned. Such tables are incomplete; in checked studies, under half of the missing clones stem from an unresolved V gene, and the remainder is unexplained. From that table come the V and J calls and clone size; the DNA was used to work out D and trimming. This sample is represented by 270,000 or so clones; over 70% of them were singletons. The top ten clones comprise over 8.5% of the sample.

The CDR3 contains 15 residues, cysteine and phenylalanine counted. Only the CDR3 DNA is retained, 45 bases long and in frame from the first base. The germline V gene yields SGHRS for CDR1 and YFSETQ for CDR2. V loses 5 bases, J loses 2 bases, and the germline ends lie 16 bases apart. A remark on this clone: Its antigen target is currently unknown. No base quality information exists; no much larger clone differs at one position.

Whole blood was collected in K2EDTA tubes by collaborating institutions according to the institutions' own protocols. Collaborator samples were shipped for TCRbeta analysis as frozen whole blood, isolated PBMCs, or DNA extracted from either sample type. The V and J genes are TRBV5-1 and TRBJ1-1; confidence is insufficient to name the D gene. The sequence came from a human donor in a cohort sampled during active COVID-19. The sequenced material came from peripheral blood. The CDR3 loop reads CASRRTIVSNTEAFF. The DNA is TGCGCCAGCAGGCGGACTATAGTGAGTAACACTGAAGCTTTCTTT.